These T cell receptor beta chains were read from a single sample in a study of T cells in Graves' hyperthyroidism and ophthalmopathy. MiXCR, run by TCRdb on the multiplex PCR reads, gives a single entry per CDR3 protein. The sample lists hundreds of thousands of distinct CDR3 sequences, about 15% occurring once. Input material: blood. The receptors derive from a woman aged 18-29 years with Graves' hyperthyroidism. CDR3s leave out the opening cysteine and the closing phenylalanine or tryptophan.

J: TRBJ2-3; V: TRBV20-1; CDR3: SASRSRLAGSDTQY
J: TRBJ2-1; V: TRBV19; CDR3: ASSTLTGARRIGNEQF
J: TRBJ1-5; V: TRBV19; CDR3: ASNRVSNQPQH
J: TRBJ2-4; V: TRBV7-9; CDR3: ASSAFSGVGNIQY
J: TRBJ2-1; V: TRBV5-6; CDR3: ASSLISLAGGSNEQF
J: TRBJ2-5; V: TRBV18; CDR3: ASSSDVETQY
J: TRBJ2-1; V: TRBV12-3/TRBV12-4; CDR3: ASTKSGRGTYNEQF
J: TRBJ2-1; V: TRBV7-2; CDR3: ASSLDRDGNEQF
J: TRBJ2-4; V: TRBV4-1; CDR3: ASSQVSGKLAKNIQY
J: TRBJ2-5; V: TRBV20-1; CDR3: SARDHGDTQETQY
J: TRBJ2-1; V: TRBV7-3; CDR3: ASSPDIWQAPSSYNEQF
J: TRBJ1-3; V: TRBV12-3/TRBV12-4; CDR3: ASSDISGNTIY
J: TRBJ1-1; V: TRBV12-3/TRBV12-4; CDR3: ASSSGAREAF
J: TRBJ2-7; V: TRBV2; CDR3: ASSENVGTIYYEQY
J: TRBJ2-3; V: TRBV7-9; CDR3: ASSQGSYTDTQY
J: TRBJ2-3; V: TRBV6-5; CDR3: ASSYGDLPQY
J: TRBJ2-1; V: TRBV12-5; CDR3: ASGLVLGLPNSYNEQF
J: TRBJ2-7; V: TRBV7-9; CDR3: ASSFGALPYEQY